This entry concerns a single TCR beta chain. Its antigen is as yet unknown. With some 300,000 cells each, the CD8+ T cell subsets were individually sorted in triplicate. Definition of naive CD8+ T cells rested on a CD45RO-CCR7+CD27+CD95- profile. This CDR3 region has 14 residues. Germline lookup yields CDR1 SGHRS and CDR2 YFSETQ. The entry originates in a study of CXCR3-negative and CXCR3-positive naive CD8 T cells. Study-wide results and caveats: Between one naive subset and the other, surface CD5 was comparable, and TCR strength was inferred from TRB CDR3 properties. Whereas memory cells differed, naive CXCR3-negative and CXCR3-positive cells shared similar TRBV-TRBJ usage.

It was by 5' RACE with UMI labels that the TRB cDNA libraries were prepared. Following a re-call of the 5' RACE reads, TCRdb has one entry per CDR3 protein and lacks DNA. This sample contains about 82,000 distinct CDR3 sequences. The specimen was naive CXCR3- CD8+ T cells from blood. Sample subset: CD45RO-CCR7+CD27+CD95- naive CD8+ T cells lacking CXCR3 (TNR3-). This chain links TRBV5-1 with TRBJ2-1; the TRBD2 assignment by TCRdb is unverifiable without DNA. This TCR was sampled from a human donor in good health. Some clones in this sample may be carry-over from other donors' samples. The CDR3: CASRDGTSYNEQFF.